A selection of T cell receptor beta chains follows, all from one sample in a study of T cell responses to AZD1222 COVID-19 vaccine. Sequenced by immunoSEQ multiplex PCR; TCRdb stores in-frame clones only, minus some. This sample yields roughly 100,000 clones, of which roughly 87% are seen a single time; 4% to 6% belongs to the top ten. The sample was peripheral blood, taken on day 0 of AZD1222 vaccination. Every receptor here comes from an adult in good health. Both conserved end residues are part of each CDR3. D genes are given only for firm matches. Clone size is shown for a subset of rows, as once, few, many or a class of expanded clone.

cdr3_nt cdr3_aa j_call v_call d_call clone_size
TGTGCCAGCAGCCAGGCCCTGGGGGGCTACACCTTC CASSQALGGYTF TRBJ1-2 TRBV12-3/TRBV12-4 NA few
TGTGCCAGTAGGGCTGGGACAGGGGGGACCGAGACCCAGTACTTC CASRAGTGGTETQYF TRBJ2-5 TRBV19 TRBD1 many
TGTGCCAGCAGAGGGGGACAATCTTTTGTCTATGGCTACACCTTC CASRGGQSFVYGYTF TRBJ1-2 TRBV6-5 NA NA
TGTGCCAGCAGCTTGGGAGGGATGAGCAATCAGCCCCAGCATTTT CASSLGGMSNQPQHF TRBJ1-5 TRBV5-4 NA NA
TGTGCCAGCAGTGACCGACGAGGACAGCCCCAGCATTTT CASSDRRGQPQHF TRBJ1-5 TRBV6-4 NA NA
TGTGCCAGTAGTAACCGGGACAAGAGCTCCTACGAGCAGTACTTC CASSNRDKSSYEQYF TRBJ2-7 TRBV19 NA few
TGTGCCAGCAGTTTATATGGACAGGGATCATTCGCTGGAAACACCATATATTTT CASSLYGQGSFAGNTIYF TRBJ1-3 TRBV27 TRBD1 NA
TGTGCCAGCAGCCATTACCTACTAAAGGGGGGCAGCTCCTATAATTCACCCCTCCACTTT CASSHYLLKGGSSYNSPLHF TRBJ1-6 TRBV3-1/TRBV3-2 NA NA
TGTGCCAGCAGTGGGGACAAGGCCTCCTATGGCTACACCTTC CASSGDKASYGYTF TRBJ1-2 TRBV11-2 NA NA
TGTGCCAGCAGTGACTCGAGCGGGGGGTTTAATGAGCAGTTCTTC CASSDSSGGFNEQFF TRBJ2-1 TRBV6-4 TRBD2 NA
TGTGCCAGCAGTTCCCCGGGGCCCCAGCATTTT CASSSPGPQHF TRBJ1-5 TRBV12-3/TRBV12-4 NA NA
TGTGCCAGCAGCCCCCAAATGTCTAGCCTACACAATGAGCAGTTCTTC CASSPQMSSLHNEQFF TRBJ2-1 TRBV7-9 NA few
TGTGCCAGCAGTTACTCCGGACAGGGCCTTGAAGCTTTCTTT CASSYSGQGLEAFF TRBJ1-1 TRBV6-5 TRBD1 NA
TGTGCCAGCAGCTTGACCGAACTCGGGACCACAGATACGCAGTATTTT CASSLTELGTTDTQYF TRBJ2-3 TRBV5-6 NA NA
TGTGCCAGTAGTGAAAGAGGGGGAATCACTGAAGCTTTCTTT CASSERGGITEAFF TRBJ1-1 TRBV19 NA once
TGTGCCAGTGGATGGACAGGAAACGAGCAGTACTTC CASGWTGNEQYF TRBJ2-7 TRBV19 TRBD1 few
TGTGCCATCAGTGACGCGACCAGGGAAGAGACCCAGTACTTC CAISDATREETQYF TRBJ2-5 TRBV10-3 NA NA
TGTGCCAGTGGGGCCGGGACGGGGAGAACCACCGGGGAGCTGTTTTTT CASGAGTGRTTGELFF TRBJ2-2 TRBV19 NA NA
TGTGCCAGCAGCGAGAGGACAGGGCGAAGTGGGTACAATGAGCAGTTCTTC CASSERTGRSGYNEQFF TRBJ2-1 TRBV2 TRBD1 few
TGTGCCAGCAGCTCTGCCGGGACAGGGGGCTTAACTTTCTTT CASSSAGTGGLTFF TRBJ1-1 TRBV7-9 TRBD1 NA
TGCGCCAGCAGCCCAAAGCTTGGAAACACCATATATTTT CASSPKLGNTIYF TRBJ1-3 TRBV4-1 NA NA
TGTGCCAGCAGTGAAGGAGGCGGGGGGGGAGATACGCAGTATTTT CASSEGGGGGDTQYF TRBJ2-3 TRBV2 TRBD2 NA
TGTGCCATCAGAGCGGACAGGGCCGCAACCTACGAGCAGTACTTC CAIRADRAATYEQYF TRBJ2-7 TRBV10-3 TRBD1 NA
TGTGCCAGCAGCTTAGATTTTATGGAGGAAGCTTTCTTT CASSLDFMEEAFF TRBJ1-1 TRBV7-9 NA NA
TGCGCCAGCATTCCTGACGAAGGCGGCTATGGCTACACCTTC CASIPDEGGYGYTF TRBJ1-2 TRBV5-1 NA once
TGTGCCAGCAGCTTGAGGACAGGGGGCAGCGGGGAGCTGTTTTTT CASSLRTGGSGELFF TRBJ2-2 TRBV5-8 TRBD1 NA
TGTGCCAGCAGCTTAGAGGGAAGGGGTGAAGCTTTCTTT CASSLEGRGEAFF TRBJ1-1 TRBV7-3 NA once
TGCGCCAGCAGCGGACTGGCGGCGGACACCGGGGAGCTGTTTTTT CASSGLAADTGELFF TRBJ2-2 TRBV5-1 NA once
TGTGCCAGCACCCTTTCGGCACTAGCGGACACTGGGGGTACGCAGTATTTT CASTLSALADTGGTQYF TRBJ2-3 TRBV7-2 TRBD2 NA
TGCGCCAGCAGCTTGGGGCAGGGGTCCGCGAACTATGGCTACACCTTC CASSLGQGSANYGYTF TRBJ1-2 TRBV5-1 NA NA
TGCAGTGCTAGTCTGGGAGGGGGGCGAGGCCCCTATGGCTACACCTTC CSASLGGGRGPYGYTF TRBJ1-2 TRBV20-1 NA NA
TGCGCCAGCAGCCGACAGGCGAACACCGGGGAGCTGTTTTTT CASSRQANTGELFF TRBJ2-2 TRBV5-1 NA NA
TGTGCCAGCTCAAACATGAACACTGAAGCTTTCTTT CASSNMNTEAFF TRBJ1-1 TRBV18 NA NA
TGTGCCAGCAGCTTAGGGGGGCAGTCCAGCGGGGAGCTGTTTTTT CASSLGGQSSGELFF TRBJ2-2 TRBV7-2 NA NA
TGTGCCAGCAGCTTACCAGGGAGCCTAGGACATGGAAACACCATATATTTT CASSLPGSLGHGNTIYF TRBJ1-3 TRBV7-9 NA NA
TGCGCCAGCGGGGACAGGGACTATGGCTACACCTTC CASGDRDYGYTF TRBJ1-2 TRBV5-1 TRBD1 NA
TGTGCCAGCAGCAGGACAGGGAACACCGGGGAGCTGTTTTTT CASSRTGNTGELFF TRBJ2-2 TRBV9 TRBD1 NA
TGCGCCAGCAGCCAGGACAGTGGGGCAGATACGCAGTATTTT CASSQDSGADTQYF TRBJ2-3 TRBV5-1 NA NA
TGCGCCAGCAGCTTGGAGGGGTTCCCCACCTACGAGCAGTACTTC CASSLEGFPTYEQYF TRBJ2-7 TRBV5-1 NA NA
TGTGCCAGCAGCGAAACAGGGAGTCTCAGCCACGAGCAGTACTTC CASSETGSLSHEQYF TRBJ2-7 TRBV9 NA NA
TGTGCCAGCAGCGGGGCGTTTAATTCACCCCTCCACTTT CASSGAFNSPLHF TRBJ1-6 TRBV6-5 NA NA
TGTGCCAGTAGTATAGTCTTCCTAGCCTACAATGAGCAGTTCTTC CASSIVFLAYNEQFF TRBJ2-1 TRBV19 NA NA
TGTGCCAGCAGCCCAGGACTAGCGGGGGGGTCCGAGCATTTT CASSPGLAGGSEHF TRBJ2-3 TRBV7-2 TRBD2 NA
TGTGCCAGCAGCGCACAGGGGGTGACTGAAGCTTTCTTT CASSAQGVTEAFF TRBJ1-1 TRBV3-1/TRBV3-2 TRBD1 NA
TGCGCCAGCAGCCAACGGGAGACGGGCAATCAGCCCCAGCATTTT CASSQRETGNQPQHF TRBJ1-5 TRBV4-1 NA once
TGTGCCATCAGTAGGACAACTGAGCAGTTCTTC CAISRTTEQFF TRBJ2-1 TRBV10-3 NA NA